This T cell receptor beta chain derives from a study of vaccination and CD4 T cells after COVID-19. As for the study in general: Recovered-phase convalescent patients showed SARS-CoV-2 positivity by nasal swab PCR; roughly nine were mild, one severe. Researchers treated cells with overlapping spike peptides taken from SARS-CoV-2, HCoV-NL63, HCoV-OC43 and HCoV-229E.

Within the sample, this clonotype is medium-sized. Its cognate antigen is unknown. Cultured CD4+ T-cell DNA underwent Oncomine TCR Beta short-read sequencing. From CD4+ T cells that had been cultured, genomic DNA was extracted. TCRdb independently ran MiXCR on the PCR reads; one entry per CDR3 protein. The data contain more than 10,000 distinct CDR3 sequences, approximately 73% of them singletons. The CDR3 is 13 amino acids. The germline V and J ends were trimmed by 9 bases and 4 bases, with 10 bases remaining between them. CDR1 is MDHEN, CDR2 SYDVKM, per germline. Treatment in this sample: roughly ten-day PBMC culture with coronavirus spike peptide pools or control peptides (ViraFEST assay). T cells were expanded with peptide pools, and expanded clonotypes were identified by TCR sequencing.

This sequence originates from a human donor who had recovered from COVID-19. The sequenced material came from CD4+ T cells from blood, cultured in vitro. The chain recombines TRBV28 with TRBJ1-6, with D possibly matching TRBD1 (6 bases). CDR3 DNA sequence: TGTGCCAGTCGGACAGTTTATAATTCACCCCTCCACTTT. Translating it yields CASRTVYNSPLHF.